One and the same sample provided the 28 T cell receptor beta chains below, sequenced in a study of human T cells and chemical hapten exposure. TCRdb ran MiXCR on the RACE reads and lists one entry per CDR3 protein. The profile shows about 120,000 distinct CDR3 sequences, about 13% of them singletons. Time point specified: patch test 1, 2 weeks after DPC sensitization. Treatment reported: therapeutic diphenylcyclopropenone sensitization with weekly scalp DPC. The sequenced sample was whole blood, obtained in connection with sensitization to the hapten diphenylcyclopropenone (DPC). The receptors stem from a man between 18 and 35 years old with alopecia areata. Some clones in this sample may be carry-over from other donors' samples.

The V gene is TRBV4-1, the J gene TRBJ2-5; a weak D match, TRBD1 (6 bases). The CDR3 spans 14 residues. The germline gives CDR1 MGHRA, CDR2 YSYEKL. V was shortened by 0 bases and J by 5 bases, with 10 bases between the two germline ends. In nucleotides, the CDR3 is TGCGCCAGCAGCCAAGATCCAGGGGATGAGACCCAGTACTTC. Translating it yields CASSQDPGDETQYF.

This clonotype has a handful of counts. The chain is built from TRBV9 and TRBJ2-7; D uncertain. This CDR3 spans 15 amino acids. CDR1 SGDLS and CDR2 YYNGEE come from the germline V gene. Trimming removed 0 bases at V and 3 bases at J, with 13 bases between. For the CDR3, the DNA is TGTGCCAGCAGCGTAGGCCTCATCGGCGGCTACGAGCAGTACTTC. This sequence encodes CASSVGLIGGYEQYF.

The sample holds many counts of this clonotype. This chain connects TRBV20-1 to TRBJ2-1; 10 bases align to TRBD1. The V and J ends lost 0 bases and 4 bases, in that order; junction bases with no gene match: 3. In germline, CDR1 is DFQATT, CDR2 SNEGSKA (reference sequence). The CDR3 consists of 15 residues. The CDR3 reads CSARDWGQGYNEQFF. In nucleotides, the CDR3 is TGCAGTGCTAGAGATTGGGGACAGGGGTACAATGAGCAGTTCTTC.

The chain carries TRBV4-3 and TRBJ1-6; no clear D. The germline V gene has CDR1 LGHNA and CDR2 YSLEER. Trimming removed 0 bases from V and 7 bases from J, with 10 bases in between. This CDR3 comprises 15 residues. The CDR3 DNA follows: TGCGCCAGCAGCCAAGATCGCGGGTCAAATTCACCCCTCCACTTT. Its translation: CASSQDRGSNSPLHF.

The chain carries TRBV7-2 and TRBJ1-6; 7 bases match TRBD1. CDR1 and CDR2 (germline): SGHTA, FQGNSA. The CDR3 loop spans 14 amino acids. V shed 7 bases and J 8 bases; nucleotides not matched to a gene: 8. DNA of the CDR3: TGTGCCAGCACCCCGGGGACAGCAGATTCACCCCTCCACTTT. It is translated as CASTPGTADSPLHF.

This clonotype was observed a few times. The rearrangement joins TRBV19 to TRBJ2-1; perhaps TRBD1 as D (5 bases). CDR3 size: 15 residues. CDR1 is LNHDA, CDR2 SQIVND, per germline (reference sequence). Trimming shortened V by 8 bases and J by 0 bases, and 14 bases separated the two germline ends. The CDR3 protein is CASSVGETSYNEQFF. The CDR3 DNA sequence: TGTGCCAGTTCAGTAGGGGAAACCTCCTACAATGAGCAGTTCTTC.

In its sample, this clonotype was seen a few times. This chain uses TRBV27 with TRBJ1-1, with 7 nucleotides matching TRBD1. Germline CDR1 and CDR2: MNHEY and SMNVEV (reference sequence). Unmatched junction bases numbered 3, after V lost 4 bases and J lost 4 bases. CDR3 length: 13 residues. The CDR3 is CASSWTGATEAFF. The CDR3 bases are TGTGCCAGCAGTTGGACAGGCGCCACTGAAGCTTTCTTT.

The J gene is TRBJ2-2, the V gene TRBV7-6; either TRBD1 or TRBD2 may supply D (5 bases each). Trimming shortened V by 2 bases and J by 0 bases, and 10 bases separated the two germline ends. Germline assignment: CDR1 SGHVS and CDR2 FNYEAQ. The CDR3 contains 16 residues. The CDR3 sequence: CASSLFGATNTGELFF. CDR3 nucleotides: TGTGCCAGCAGCTTATTCGGGGCAACGAACACCGGGGAGCTGTTTTTT.

This clonotype appeared a few times. The CDR3 spells CASSLGQEYQPQHF. As DNA, the CDR3 is TGTGCCAGCAGCTTGGGTCAGGAGTATCAGCCCCAGCATTTT. V is TRBV5-6 and J is TRBJ1-5, with no clear D. The germline V gene has CDR1 SGHDT and CDR2 YYEEEE. The V and J ends lost 0 bases and 5 bases respectively, with 9 bases between them. The CDR3 spans 14 residues.

The chain uses TRBV6-5 and TRBJ1-5, with a weak D call TRBD1 (6 bases). V shed 6 bases and J shed 2 bases, with 17 bases lying between them. This CDR3 comprises 16 residues. CDR1 is MNHEY, CDR2 SVGAGI, per germline. This CDR3 reads CASRQGSVYGNQPQHF. The DNA for the CDR3 is TGTGCCAGCAGACAGGGATCGGTATATGGCAATCAGCCCCAGCATTTT.

As regards this clonotype: Germline is not matched at one junction end, which may reflect a read error. The chain uses TRBV20-1 and TRBJ2-1, with D perhaps assigned TRBD1 or TRBD2 (5 bases each). The length of the CDR3 is 13 residues. The V gene's germline CDR1 is DFQATT and CDR2 SNEGSKA (reference sequence). CDR3 coding DNA: TGCAGTGCTCGGCTTAGGGTGGGGGATACCTACATTTTC. Translating gives CSARLRVGDTYIF.

This clonotype was seen a handful of times. The chain joins TRBV7-8 to TRBJ2-5; 8 nucleotides align to TRBD2. Germline trimming cut 10 bases from V and 3 bases from J; bases unmatched to any gene: 4. The V gene's germline CDR1 is SGHVS and CDR2 FQNEAQ. The CDR3 is 12 amino acids. This chain's CDR3 is CAIAGGEETQYF. The CDR3 nucleotides read TGTGCCATCGCCGGGGGGGAAGAGACCCAGTACTTC.

This clonotype was recorded many times. DNA for the CDR3: TGTGCCAGCAGTCCCGCGATTGGCAGCGGGGACATAGCCAAAAACATTCAGTACTTC. Its protein product is CASSPAIGSGDIAKNIQYF. V usage is TRBV4-2 and J usage is TRBJ2-4; possibly TRBD2 for D (7 bases). The germline V and J ends were trimmed by 6 bases and 0 bases, with 24 bases remaining between them. The CDR3 runs to 19 residues. The germline V gene encodes CDR1 LGHNA and CDR2 YNFKEQ.

The rearrangement uses TRBV10-2 and TRBJ1-2; no reliable D call. The CDR3 is 12 amino acids. V lost 7 bases, J lost 8 bases, and 14 bases lay in between. Germline-derived CDR1 and CDR2 are WSHSY and SAAADI. CDR3 nucleotides: TGCGCCAGCAATCAGGCGTTGGGGGGCTACACCTTC. This codes for CASNQALGGYTF.

The rearrangement joins TRBV7-9 to TRBJ2-4; TRBD1 agrees at 7 bases. This CDR3 is 16 amino acids long. V dropped 4 bases and J dropped 1; count of bases not matched to a gene: 7. Germline CDR1 reads SEHNR; CDR2 reads FQNEAQ (reference sequence). CDR3 DNA: TGTGCCAGCAGCTCAAACGACAGGGAGGCCAAAAACATTCAGTACTTC. Its translation is CASSSNDREAKNIQYF. The entire variable domain, with the rest obtained from reference TRBV7-9 and TRBJ2-4, is as follows: DTGVSQNPRHKITKRGQNVTFRCDPISEHNRLYWYRQTLGQGPEFLTYFQNEAQLEKSRLLSDRFSAERPKGSFSTLEIQRTEQGDSAMYLCASSSNDREAKNIQYFGAGTRLSVL.

This clonotype was seen repeatedly, ten times or more. This chain connects TRBV4-3 to TRBJ2-7; TRBD2 matches at 13 bases. The CDR3 consists of 14 residues. CDR1 is LGHNA and CDR2 is YSLEER in the germline V gene. The ends lost 0 bases at V and 13 bases at J; junction bases unmatched: 6. CDR3 in DNA: TGCGCCAGCAGCCAAGAGATGACTAGCGGGGGGAAATACGTC. Its translation is CASSQEMTSGGKYV.

This clonotype has more than one count but fewer than ten. The rearrangement uses TRBV18 and TRBJ1-5; 9 nucleotides match TRBD1. The CDR3 sequence is 18 residues long. With 4 bases clipped from V and 3 bases from J, the junction kept 13 bases outside the gene matches. Germline CDR1 and CDR2: KGHSH and LQKENI. CDR3 sequence: CASSLPRETGGVNQPQHF. Here the CDR3 DNA reads TGTGCCAGCTCACTACCACGAGAGACAGGGGGTGTCAATCAGCCCCAGCATTTT.

This clonotype was observed a few times. The chain combines TRBV4-3 with TRBJ2-1, with TRBD2 matching over 8 bases. The J segment lost 2 bases and the V segment lost 0 bases, leaving 0 bases of the junction unmatched. Germline V CDR1 and CDR2: LGHNA, YSLEER. This CDR3 spans 15 amino acids. CDR3 in amino acids: CASSQDGGAYNEQFF. The CDR3 region has the DNA TGCGCCAGCAGCCAAGACGGGGGGGCCTACAATGAGCAGTTCTTC.

This clonotype was recorded a few times. This chain connects TRBV6-2 or TRBV6-3 to TRBJ1-1; 7 bases map to TRBD1. The CDR3 is 16 residues long. The V segment lost 2 bases and the J segment 1 base; nucleotides outside the gene matches: 7. Germline lookup yields CDR1 MNHEY and CDR2 SVGEGT. CDR3 bases: TGTGCCAGCAGTTACCGAATTCGACAGGGGAACACTGAAGCTTTCTTT. This gives the protein CASSYRIRQGNTEAFF.

This clonotype was counted between two and nine times. The CDR3 spells CASSWTYLQETQYF. The CDR3 DNA follows: TGTGCCAGCAGTTGGACCTACTTACAAGAGACCCAGTACTTC. V usage is TRBV6-1 and J usage is TRBJ2-5; no reliable D call. This CDR3 comprises 14 residues. Trimming removed 5 bases at V and 2 bases at J, with 12 bases between. Germline CDR1 is MNHNS and CDR2 is SASEGT.

This clonotype appeared many times. This chain uses TRBV29-1 with TRBJ2-1; D gene ambiguous. Germline V gene sequence: CDR1 SQVTM, CDR2 ANQGSEA. V lost 7 bases and J lost 9, with 16 bases in between. There are 12 residues in the CDR3. CDR3 coding DNA: TGCAGCGCTCTCTTGGACGGTCCTGAGCAGTTCTTC. Its protein product is CSALLDGPEQFF.

The rearrangement joins TRBV10-2 to TRBJ2-1; D is unresolved. V shed 8 bases and J shed 0 bases, with 2 bases lying between them. There are 11 residues in the CDR3. In germline, CDR1 is WSHSY, CDR2 SAAADI. The DNA of the CDR3 is TGCGCCAGCGACTCCTACAATGAGCAGTTCTTC. Its protein product is CASDSYNEQFF.

The chain carries TRBV10-3 and TRBJ1-1; D is ambiguous. CDR3 size: 11 residues. V was trimmed by 8 bases and J by 3 bases, leaving 7 bases between them. Germline V gives CDR1 ENHRY, CDR2 SYGVKD. Here the CDR3 DNA reads TGTGCCATCGGCTACGACACTGAAGCTTTCTTT. This sequence encodes CAIGYDTEAFF.

V usage is TRBV4-3 and J usage is TRBJ1-4; the D is unclear. Between the trimmed V and J ends, which lost 4 bases and 5 bases, there was a span of 11 bases. This CDR3 has 14 amino acids. The germline gives CDR1 LGHNA, CDR2 YSLEER. The CDR3: CASSRVSSNEKLFF. Written as DNA, the CDR3 is TGCGCCAGCAGCCGAGTCAGCTCCAATGAAAAACTGTTTTTT.

This chain joins TRBV10-3 and TRBJ2-6; D call uncertain. V was cut by 4 bases and J by 0 bases, with 7 bases left in between. The CDR3 covers 15 residues. CDR1 and CDR2 (germline): ENHRY, SYGVKD. CDR3 loop: CAISGGSSGANVLTF. CDR3 nucleotides: TGTGCCATCAGTGGGGGTAGCTCTGGGGCCAACGTCCTGACTTTC.

V and J are TRBV10-3 and TRBJ2-3; 9 bases match TRBD1. The germline V gene has CDR1 ENHRY and CDR2 SYGVKD. Germline trimming cut 8 bases from V and 3 bases from J; bases unmatched to any gene: 12. The CDR3 loop spans 16 amino acids. CDR3 residues: CAIRRTGALRTDTQYF. CDR3 nucleotide sequence: TGTGCCATCCGACGGACAGGGGCGCTTAGAACAGATACGCAGTATTTT.

The J gene is TRBJ2-1, the V gene TRBV9; possibly TRBD1 for D (5 bases). The CDR3 contains 14 residues. V gave up 4 bases and J gave up 9 bases, with 17 bases separating them. Germline-derived CDR1 and CDR2 are SGDLS and YYNGEE. The CDR3 coding sequence is TGTGCCAGCAGCCCCAGGGCGGTGGTCGCTGAGCAGTTCTTC. Translating it yields CASSPRAVVAEQFF.

The chain carries TRBV5-6 and TRBJ2-3; 8 bases map to TRBD2. Germline CDR1 and CDR2: SGHDT and YYEEEE. The CDR3 contains 18 residues. J gave up 2 bases and V 3 bases, and 14 bases lay outside the gene matches. The CDR3 region is CASSWSGGPGLVTDTQYF. The CDR3 DNA is TGTGCCAGCAGCTGGTCTGGTGGTCCGGGACTAGTCACAGATACGCAGTATTTT.